These T cell receptor beta chains were read from a single sample in a study of cytomegalovirus exposure and HLA in healthy donors. Using immunoSEQ multiplex PCR, the repertoire was profiled, and TCRdb retains in-frame clones only, with some absent. The sample yields roughly 160,000 clones, 84% seen once. The source material was PBMCs. The origin of the receptors is a man younger than 40 in good health and CMV-seronegative. The CDR3 runs from the conserved cysteine through the conserved F or W. D genes are given only for firm matches. Size values are once, few and many counts, or a class for expanded clones, and some rows have none.

D,J,V,size,CDR3,DNA
-,TRBJ2-7,TRBV11-2,-,CASSTDRSYEQYF,TGTGCCAGCAGCACAGACAGGAGCTACGAGCAGTACTTC
TRBD1,TRBJ2-7,TRBV5-6,-,CASSLGPGTGAHEQYF,TGTGCCAGCAGCTTGGGCCCCGGGACAGGGGCCCACGAGCAGTACTTC
TRBD1,TRBJ1-5,TRBV27,-,CASSHTGGHQPQHF,TGTGCCAGCAGCCATACAGGGGGCCATCAGCCCCAGCATTTT
TRBD1,TRBJ2-3,TRBV6-5,-,CASSRDRGTDTQYF,TGTGCCAGCAGCCGTGACAGGGGCACAGATACGCAGTATTTT
-,TRBJ1-1,TRBV5-4,few,CASSLTGHREAFF,TGTGCCAGCAGCTTGACCGGACACCGTGAAGCTTTCTTT
-,TRBJ2-4,TRBV5-5,-,CASSLDRRVTKNIQYF,TGTGCCAGCAGCTTGGATCGCAGGGTGACCAAAAACATTCAGTACTTC
-,TRBJ1-2,TRBV2,-,CASSEQIFFGYTF,TGTGCCAGCAGTGAACAGATATTCTTTGGCTACACCTTC
-,TRBJ2-7,TRBV7-9,-,CASSQTVNYEQYF,TGTGCCAGCAGTCAAACAGTCAACTACGAGCAGTACTTC
-,TRBJ2-3,TRBV6-5,-,CASSYGQGPDTQYF,TGTGCCAGCAGTTACGGTCAGGGGCCAGATACGCAGTATTTT
TRBD1,TRBJ2-7,TRBV30,-,CAWGQGNEQYF,TGTGCCTGGGGACAGGGGAACGAGCAGTACTTC
-,TRBJ1-5,TRBV28,-,CASSPRGNQPQHF,TGTGCCAGCAGTCCTAGAGGAAATCAGCCCCAGCATTTT
-,TRBJ1-1,TRBV19,-,CASSIGNRVGAFF,TGTGCCAGTAGTATAGGCAACAGGGTTGGAGCTTTCTTT
-,TRBJ1-6,TRBV6-5,-,CASSPGFSGDSPLHF,TGTGCCAGCAGTCCCGGTTTCTCGGGGGATTCACCCCTCCACTTT
-,TRBJ2-6,TRBV9,-,CASSVDRISGANVLTF,TGTGCCAGCAGCGTCGACAGGATCTCTGGGGCCAACGTCCTGACTTTC
TRBD1,TRBJ2-7,TRBV6-1,few,CASSERGTGHYEQYF,TGTGCCAGCAGTGAAAGGGGGACAGGCCACTACGAGCAGTACTTC
TRBD2,TRBJ2-3,TRBV7-2,few,CASKPRSGSGVDTQYF,TGTGCCAGCAAACCCAGGAGCGGGAGTGGAGTAGATACGCAGTATTTT
TRBD1,TRBJ1-6,TRBV28,-,CASRSQGASPLHF,TGTGCCAGCAGGTCACAGGGGGCTTCACCCCTCCACTTT
-,TRBJ2-5,TRBV9,-,CASSVDVGSFETQYF,TGTGCCAGCAGCGTCGACGTCGGGAGCTTTGAGACCCAGTACTTC
TRBD2,TRBJ2-7,TRBV19,-,CASSIGGTSSYEQYF,TGTGCCAGTAGCATCGGAGGGACTAGCTCCTACGAGCAGTACTTC
-,TRBJ1-1,TRBV4-1,few,CASSQEARPSGTEAFF,TGCGCCAGCAGCCAAGAAGCCAGGCCCTCGGGGACTGAAGCTTTCTTT
TRBD1,TRBJ1-1,TRBV6-1,many,CASSEGTGGTEAFF,TGTGCCAGCAGTGAAGGGACAGGGGGCACTGAAGCTTTCTTT
-,TRBJ2-1,TRBV7-2,-,CASSLPSSYNEQFF,TGTGCCAGCAGCTTACCGAGCTCCTACAATGAGCAGTTCTTC
TRBD1,TRBJ1-4,TRBV7-9,-,CASSSDRGDREKLFF,TGTGCCAGCAGCTCCGACAGGGGAGATAGGGAAAAACTGTTTTTT
-,TRBJ2-2,TRBV5-1,-,CASSAWERGDTGELFF,TGCGCCAGCAGCGCCTGGGAGCGCGGGGACACCGGGGAGCTGTTTTTT
-,TRBJ2-5,TRBV10-3,-,CAIGGAAQETQYF,TGTGCCATCGGGGGCGCGGCCCAAGAGACCCAGTACTTC
TRBD2,TRBJ2-1,TRBV10-3,-,CAISEVLAGTQEQFF,TGTGCCATCAGTGAAGTACTAGCGGGAACCCAGGAGCAGTTCTTC
-,TRBJ2-5,TRBV2,once,CASSEARGGRDRETQYF,TGTGCCAGCAGTGAAGCGCGGGGTGGACGGGACCGAGAGACCCAGTACTTC
TRBD1,TRBJ1-3,TRBV11-3,-,CASSPGQGRDSGNTIYF,TGTGCCAGCAGCCCCGGACAGGGAAGGGACTCTGGAAACACCATATATTTT
-,TRBJ2-1,TRBV29-1,few,CSVESADSSYNEQFF,TGCAGCGTTGAGAGCGCAGATAGCTCCTACAATGAGCAGTTCTTC
TRBD1,TRBJ2-2,TRBV5-4,-,CASSLDRGTGELFF,TGTGCCAGCAGCCTGGACAGGGGCACCGGGGAGCTGTTTTTT
-,TRBJ1-1,TRBV5-1,-,CASSSAGGSNTEAFF,TGCGCCAGCAGCTCGGCGGGGGGATCGAACACTGAAGCTTTCTTT
TRBD2,TRBJ2-7,TRBV4-1,few,CASSHPPTSGRPYEQYF,TGCGCCAGCAGCCACCCACCGACTAGCGGGAGGCCCTACGAGCAGTACTTC
TRBD2,TRBJ2-1,TRBV9,-,CASSLRGGYNEQFF,TGTGCCAGCAGCCTGCGGGGGGGGTACAATGAGCAGTTCTTC
-,TRBJ2-5,TRBV18,-,CASSPGKTYPGETQYF,TGTGCCAGCTCACCTGGCAAAACCTACCCGGGAGAGACCCAGTACTTC
TRBD1,TRBJ1-5,TRBV18,-,CASSPSGTAKNQPQHF,TGTGCCAGCTCACCATCGGGGACAGCAAAGAATCAGCCCCAGCATTTT
TRBD2,TRBJ2-1,TRBV9,once,CASSAGTSGSYEQFF,TGTGCCAGCAGCGCCGGGACTAGCGGGAGTTATGAGCAGTTCTTC
-,TRBJ1-2,TRBV10-3,few,CATGDGLQSGYGYTF,TGTGCCACGGGGGACGGACTGCAATCGGGCTATGGCTACACCTTC
TRBD2,TRBJ2-1,TRBV2,-,CASSPRTSVDEQFF,TGTGCCAGCAGTCCCAGGACTAGTGTCGATGAGCAGTTCTTC
TRBD1,TRBJ2-7,TRBV5-6,once,CASSLGTGPPQYF,TGTGCCAGCAGCCTAGGGACAGGGCCTCCCCAGTACTTC
-,TRBJ2-7,TRBV7-9,-,CASSLAGGSYEQYF,TGTGCCAGCAGCTTAGCAGGGGGCTCCTACGAGCAGTACTTC
-,TRBJ1-4,TRBV7-9,-,CASSLLAAGGTNEKLFF,TGTGCCAGCAGCTTATTGGCCGCGGGGGGAACTAATGAAAAACTGTTTTTT
-,TRBJ2-1,TRBV2,-,CASSLLGGADNEQFF,TGTGCCAGCAGTTTATTGGGGGGGGCCGACAATGAGCAGTTCTTC
-,TRBJ1-3,TRBV27,-,CASSVTGTSGNTIYF,TGTGCCAGCAGTGTCACAGGGACCTCTGGAAACACCATATATTTT
TRBD1,TRBJ2-2,TRBV6-5,-,CASSFDRGNTGELFF,TGTGCCAGCAGTTTCGACAGGGGGAACACCGGGGAGCTGTTTTTT
-,TRBJ2-7,TRBV12-5,-,CASGLTSPGEQYF,TGTGCTAGTGGTTTAACCTCGCCCGGGGAGCAGTACTTC
-,TRBJ1-2,TRBV20-1,-,CSAPHPDGYTF,TGCAGTGCCCCCCACCCGGATGGCTACACCTTC
-,TRBJ2-5,TRBV5-4,-,CASSSPGTAGETQYF,TGTGCCAGCAGCTCGCCCGGGACTGCGGGGGAGACCCAGTACTTC
-,TRBJ2-1,TRBV5-1,-,CASRGRNEQFF,TGCGCCAGCAGGGGGAGGAATGAGCAGTTCTTC
-,TRBJ2-3,TRBV7-3,few,CASSLMAGTDTQYF,TGTGCCAGCAGCTTAATGGCGGGCACAGATACGCAGTATTTT
TRBD1,TRBJ2-7,TRBV6-5,once,CASRTGTYEQYF,TGTGCCAGCCGGACAGGGACCTACGAGCAGTACTTC
-,TRBJ1-1,TRBV5-4,-,CASSTPGYRTGTEAFF,TGTGCCAGCAGCACTCCCGGTTACAGGACGGGCACTGAAGCTTTCTTT
TRBD2,TRBJ2-2,TRBV7-2,few,CASSPFGLADSTGELFF,TGTGCCAGCAGCCCCTTCGGACTAGCGGACTCCACCGGGGAGCTGTTTTTT
-,TRBJ2-3,TRBV9,-,CASSVPFFLGDTQRTDTQYF,TGTGCCAGCAGCGTACCCTTTTTCCTCGGGGACACCCAGCGCACAGATACGCAGTATTTT
-,TRBJ1-1,TRBV7-6,-,CASSAGWNTEAFF,TGTGCCAGCAGCGCAGGGTGGAACACTGAAGCTTTCTTT
-,TRBJ1-1,TRBV5-1,-,CASSPTAGVHTEAFF,TGCGCCAGCAGCCCCACTGCAGGGGTACACACTGAAGCTTTCTTT